Presented here are 31 T cell receptor beta chains from one specimen sequenced in a study of T cell repertoires in cytomegalovirus infection. From the reads, TCRdb called clonotypes with MiXCR, one entry per CDR3 protein. The sample has some 600,000 distinct CDR3 sequences; more than 20% are singletons. Sample: CD8+ T cells from PBMCs. The receptors come from a human donor in good health (CMV status not recorded). Some clones in this sample may be carry-over from other donors' samples.

The V call is TRBV5-6, the J call TRBJ2-7; either TRBD1 or TRBD2 may fit D (6 bases each). The V and J ends lost 0 bases and 6 bases respectively, with 10 bases between them. Per the germline V gene, CDR1 is SGHDT and CDR2 is YYEEEE. The CDR3 is 13 residues long. CDR3 amino acids: CASSLARGPEQYF. The CDR3 DNA reads as TGTGCCAGCAGCTTGGCCCGGGGGCCCGAGCAGTACTTC.

In the case of this clonotype: This sequence may be a read error, since a much larger clone differs from it by one base. The chain employs TRBV7-8 and TRBJ1-2, with 11 bases that match TRBD1. V lost 5 bases, J lost 4 bases, and 9 bases stayed unmatched. Germline CDR1 and CDR2: SGHVS and FQNEAQ. This CDR3 contains 16 residues. CDR3 sequence reads: CASSALLGQGGYGYTF. The CDR3 nucleotides read TGTGCCAGCAGCGCCCTTCTGGGACAGGGGGGCTATGGCTACACCTTC. Full variable domain (rest looked up from reference TRBV7-8 and TRBJ1-2): GAGVSQSPRYKVAKRGQDVALRCDPISGHVSLFWYQQALGQGPEFLTYFQNEAQLDKSGLPSDRFFAERPEGSVSTLKIQRTQQEDSAVYLCASSALLGQGGYGYTFGSGTRLTVV.

This chain joins TRBV28 and TRBJ1-1; TRBD1 is a possible D gene (6 bases). This CDR3 has 15 residues. The germline gives CDR1 MDHEN, CDR2 SYDVKM. V lost 5 bases and J lost 0, with 13 bases in between. CDR3 protein: CASSASDSMNTEAFF. In DNA, the CDR3 is TGTGCCAGCAGTGCTTCGGACAGCATGAACACTGAAGCTTTCTTT.

The chain links TRBV20-1 to TRBJ2-3; D is possibly TRBD2 (5 bases). The V end was cut by 2 bases, the J end by 4 bases, with 13 bases between. This CDR3 is 14 amino acids long. Germline V lookup: CDR1 DFQATT, CDR2 SNEGSKA (reference sequence). The CDR3 loop reads CSARPFEGPDTQYF. Here the CDR3 DNA reads TGCAGTGCTAGACCTTTCGAGGGCCCAGATACGCAGTATTTT.

In this sample, this clonotype turned up once. The V call is TRBV14, the J call TRBJ2-5; 11 bases are a match to TRBD1. CDR3 length: 16 amino acids. The V gene's germline CDR1 is SGHDN and CDR2 FVKESK. V trimming: 3 bases; J trimming: 4 bases; junction bases outside the gene matches: 7. CDR3 bases: TGTGCCAGCAGCCATTCGGACAGGGGGCCTCGAGAGACCCAGTACTTC. Translating gives CASSHSDRGPRETQYF.

This clonotype was seen ten or more times. The chain uses TRBV7-9 and TRBJ2-7; 7 positions agree with TRBD1. Germline CDR1 is SEHNR and CDR2 is FQNEAQ (reference sequence). This CDR3 region has 13 residues. The J segment lost 6 bases and the V segment lost 4 bases, leaving 6 bases of the junction unmatched. The CDR3 nucleotides are TGTGCCAGCAGCTGGGGACAGAATGGCGAGCAGTACTTC. Its translation is CASSWGQNGEQYF.

The chain couples TRBV10-3 to TRBJ1-1; 8 bases align to TRBD1. Unmatched junction bases numbered 21, after V lost 5 bases and J lost 4 bases. The CDR3 runs 19 residues. Germline V lookup: CDR1 ENHRY, CDR2 SYGVKD. CDR3 loop: CAISLFNRGRVYPPTEAFF. DNA for the CDR3: TGTGCCATCAGTCTTTTCAACAGGGGGAGAGTATATCCTCCCACTGAAGCTTTCTTT.

Only a few counts were recorded for this clonotype. V and J are TRBV29-1 and TRBJ2-1; D perhaps matches TRBD1 (6 bases). Germline V gene sequence: CDR1 SQVTM, CDR2 ANQGSEA. The CDR3 extends over 15 amino acids. Trimming shortened V by 6 bases and J by 0 bases, and 15 bases separated the two germline ends. In DNA, the CDR3 is TGCAGCGTGAACGCCCAGGGGAGCTCCTACAATGAGCAGTTCTTC. Residues: CSVNAQGSSYNEQFF.

The V gene is TRBV7-8, the J gene TRBJ2-3; unclear D gene. Germline CDR1 is SGHVS and CDR2 is FQNEAQ. The length of the CDR3 is 15 residues. V was shortened by 4 bases and J by 2 bases, with 13 bases between the two germline ends. This chain's CDR3 is CASSSPLDPTDTQYF. In DNA, the CDR3 is TGTGCCAGCAGCTCTCCATTAGACCCCACAGATACGCAGTATTTT.

On this clonotype: This may be a read error, as it is one base from a much larger clone. The V and J genes are TRBV7-8 and TRBJ2-1, with D possibly matching TRBD2 (5 bases). CDR1 and CDR2 (germline): SGHVS, FQNEAQ. This CDR3 comprises 14 residues. The CDR3 region is CASSLPGIYNVQFF. The CDR3 nucleotides are TGTGCCAGCAGTCTGCCGGGGATTTACAATGTGCAGTTCTTC.

This clonotype was observed a few times. V gene TRBV18 combines with J gene TRBJ2-7, with TRBD1 identical over 8 bases. This CDR3 region has 14 residues. V lost 2 bases to trimming and J lost 3 bases; unmatched junction nucleotides: 3. Germline CDR1 reads KGHSH; CDR2 reads LQKENI. The CDR3 region has the DNA TGTGCCAGCTCACCATCGGACAGGGACTACGAGCAGTACGTC. It specifies CASSPSDRDYEQYV.

This chain links TRBV10-3 with TRBJ1-1; TRBD1 might be the D (5 bases). V shed 6 bases and J shed 0 bases, with 8 bases lying between them. Germline V gene data show CDR1 as ENHRY and CDR2 as SYGVKD. CDR3 length: 13 amino acids. The CDR3 protein is CAIRTGLNTEAFF. The DNA for the CDR3 is TGTGCCATCAGAACAGGCCTGAACACTGAAGCTTTCTTT.

The chain links TRBV12-3 or TRBV12-4 to TRBJ2-6; TRBD1 might be the D (6 bases). CDR3 length equals 16 residues. Trimming stripped 3 bases from V and 1 base from J, with 10 bases between. The CDR3 DNA is TGTGCCAGCAGTTTTACGCAGGGGTCTGGGGCCAACGTCCTGACTTTC. Its translation is CASSFTQGSGANVLTF.

This clonotype came up a few times. This chain joins TRBV12-3 or TRBV12-4 and TRBJ2-5; 7 bases are a match to TRBD1. The V segment lost 3 bases and the J segment 5 bases; nucleotides outside the gene matches: 9. The CDR3 totals 15 residues. CDR3 loop: CASSFPAGGIETQYF. The DNA of the CDR3 is TGTGCCAGCAGTTTTCCGGCAGGGGGAATTGAGACCCAGTACTTC.

This clonotype was observed a few times. The CDR3 loop is CASGLQPSHEQFF. The CDR3 region has the DNA TGTGCTAGTGGTTTGCAGCCCTCTCATGAGCAGTTCTTC. V gene TRBV12-5 combines with J gene TRBJ2-1, with D unresolved. V was trimmed by 2 bases and J by 8 bases, leaving 10 bases between them. This CDR3 spans 13 amino acids. The germline CDR1 and CDR2 sequences are LGHNT and FRNRAP.

This clonotype showed up many times. The J gene is TRBJ2-7, the V gene TRBV27, with no clear D. This CDR3 has 14 residues. Germline CDR1 and CDR2: MNHEY and SMNVEV (reference sequence). Trimming pared 5 bases from V and 1 base from J, leaving 12 bases between. In DNA form, the CDR3 reads TGTGCCAGCAGTACTTGGGCCGGATCCTACGAGCAGTACTTC. Protein sequence: CASSTWAGSYEQYF.

The chain has TRBV14 and TRBJ2-2, with D unclear. The germline gives CDR1 SGHDN, CDR2 FVKESK. This CDR3 has 12 amino acids. Trimming removed 2 bases from V and 6 bases from J, with 4 bases in between. CDR3 nucleotide sequence: TGTGCCAGCAGCCAACATCCCGGGGAGCTGTTTTTT. It yields the protein CASSQHPGELFF.

About this clonotype: A junction end diverges from the germline sequence, so it may reflect a read error. This chain joins TRBV7-9 and TRBJ2-3; weak D call: TRBD1 (6 bases). This CDR3 spans 16 amino acids. The germline gives CDR1 SEHNR, CDR2 FQNEAQ (reference sequence). The CDR3 DNA reads as TGTGCCAACAGCCCCACTTTGGGGGCTAGCACAGATAAGCAGTATTTT. Amino acid sequence: CANSPTLGASTDKQYF.

This clonotype has at least ten counts. The chain links TRBV7-2 to TRBJ2-5; tentative D call: TRBD2 (6 bases). This CDR3 spans 16 amino acids. V lost 4 bases and J lost 0, with 15 bases in between. In germline, CDR1 is SGHTA, CDR2 FQGNSA. The DNA for the CDR3 is TGTGCCAGCAGCTCCCGTGGGGGGTTATACCAAGAGACCCAGTACTTC. It yields the protein CASSSRGGLYQETQYF. Together with reference TRBV7-2 and TRBJ2-5, the CDR3 gives the full variable domain: GAGVSQSPSNKVTEKGKDVELRCDPISGHTALYWYRQSLGQGLEFLIYFQGNSAPDKSGLPSDRFSAERTGGSVSTLTIQRTQQEDSAVYLCASSSRGGLYQETQYFGPGTRLLVL.

This clonotype was observed a handful of times. This rearrangement joins TRBV12-3 or TRBV12-4 to TRBJ2-5, with 12 bases fitting TRBD2. The ends lost 7 bases at V and 5 bases at J; junction bases unmatched: 8. The CDR3 length is 15 residues. CDR3 sequence: CASNPSGGASETQYF. Written as DNA, the CDR3 is TGTGCCAGCAATCCTAGCGGGGGGGCGAGCGAGACCCAGTACTTC.

This clonotype was observed a handful of times. The chain carries TRBV7-9 and TRBJ1-2; D is ambiguous. Germline CDR1 is SEHNR and CDR2 is FQNEAQ (reference sequence). The CDR3 covers 13 residues. Trimming removed 4 bases from V and 9 bases from J, with 15 bases in between. The CDR3 here is CASSSGRERRYTF. CDR3 DNA: TGTGCCAGCAGCTCCGGAAGAGAGCGGCGCTACACCTTC.

In this sample, this clonotype turned up a few times. The chain carries TRBV19 and TRBJ2-2; tentatively, D is TRBD1 or TRBD2 (6 bases each). Germline V CDR1 and CDR2: LNHDA, SQIVND (reference sequence). Between the trimmed V and J ends, which lost 2 bases and 4 bases, there was a span of 23 bases. The CDR3 has 19 residues. For the CDR3, the DNA is TGTGCCAGTAGTATAAAACCGGGGGATCTTGGCAGGGGCACCGGGGAGCTGTTTTTT. Translating it yields CASSIKPGDLGRGTGELFF.

This clonotype was seen repeatedly, ten times or more. V gene TRBV6-5 combines with J gene TRBJ2-3; 9 bases line up with TRBD1. Germline V CDR1 and CDR2: MNHEY, SVGAGI. The CDR3 is made up of 18 amino acids. V trimming: 5 bases; J trimming: 0 bases; junction bases outside the gene matches: 12. This CDR3 is CASSRDRGGYTSTDTQYF. CDR3 nucleotide sequence: TGTGCCAGCAGTCGAGACAGGGGGGGGTATACTAGCACAGATACGCAGTATTTT.

This clonotype was picked up a small number of times. The chain's CDR3 is CASWEGAPTEAFF. The CDR3 bases are TGTGCCAGCTGGGAGGGGGCGCCCACTGAAGCTTTCTTT. The chain has TRBV6-2 or TRBV6-3 and TRBJ1-1, with 7 nucleotides matching TRBD1. Germline V gives CDR1 MNHEY, CDR2 SVGEGT. This CDR3 has 13 residues. V was clipped by 8 bases and J by 4 bases; unmatched bases: 7.

This chain connects TRBV4-3 to TRBJ2-2; D unclear. V was clipped by 3 bases and J by 2 bases, with 16 bases between them. CDR3 length: 17 amino acids. CDR1 LGHNA and CDR2 YSLEER come from the germline V gene. The CDR3: CASSHSELSVNTGELFF. The CDR3 DNA reads as TGCGCCAGCAGCCATTCTGAACTCAGTGTAAACACCGGGGAGCTGTTTTTT.

With respect to this clonotype: This could be a read error, since a much larger clone is one nucleotide away. V gene TRBV7-6 combines with J gene TRBJ2-1; 8 bases agree with TRBD2. The length of the CDR3 is 16 residues. Germline CDR1 and CDR2: SGHVS and FNYEAQ. CDR3 in amino acids: CASSLVTGGMNNKQFF. Written as DNA, the CDR3 is TGTGCCAGCAGCTTAGTAACGGGGGGGATGAACAATAAGCAGTTCTTC.

This clonotype was detected ten times or more. The rearrangement joins TRBV7-9 to TRBJ2-1, with D perhaps TRBD1 (6 bases). The CDR3 runs to 13 residues. V was clipped by 5 bases and J by 8 bases, with 13 bases between them. Germline-derived CDR1 and CDR2 are SEHNR and FQNEAQ (reference sequence). The CDR3 DNA is TGTGCCAGCAGCCCCAGGGGCGGAGATGAGCAGTTCTTC. Protein: CASSPRGGDEQFF.

A few counts support this clonotype. CDR3 DNA: TGTGCCAGCAGTCCTTCGACAGCGAGTGGAAACACCATATATTTT. As protein: CASSPSTASGNTIYF. The chain employs TRBV12-3 or TRBV12-4 and TRBJ1-3, with D tentatively TRBD1 (5 bases). Trimming took off 5 bases at V and 3 bases at J, with 14 bases between the two ends. This CDR3 is 15 amino acids long.

This clonotype showed up many times. The chain joins TRBV6-2 or TRBV6-3 to TRBJ2-3; 12 bases are a match to TRBD2. Per germline, CDR1 MNHEY and CDR2 SVGEGT. The CDR3 is 20 amino acids. V shed 4 bases and J 1 base; nucleotides not matched to a gene: 15. CDR3: CASSFSSLAGGPYRTDTQYF. As DNA, the CDR3 is TGTGCCAGCAGTTTCTCCTCACTAGCGGGGGGTCCGTACCGCACAGATACGCAGTATTTT.

This clonotype was recorded many times. This rearrangement joins TRBV7-9 to TRBJ1-1; D is undetermined. The CDR3 sequence is 12 residues long. From germline, CDR1 is SEHNR and CDR2 FQNEAQ (reference sequence). Between the trimmed V and J ends, which lost 2 bases and 7 bases, there was a span of 8 bases. This CDR3 reads CASSLLVLEAFF. For the CDR3, the DNA is TGTGCCAGCAGCTTATTGGTCCTTGAAGCTTTCTTT.

This clonotype occurred many times. This chain links TRBV28 with TRBJ1-1; D perhaps matches TRBD1 (5 bases). The V and J ends lost 5 bases and 4 bases respectively, with 11 bases between them. The CDR3 loop spans 13 amino acids. Germline V gene sequence: CDR1 MDHEN, CDR2 SYDVKM. This CDR3 reads CASSVPGGTEAFF. Here the CDR3 DNA reads TGTGCCAGCAGTGTCCCGGGGGGCACTGAAGCTTTCTTT.